The 32 T cell receptor beta chains below come from one sample, sequenced in a study of T cell repertoires in cytomegalovirus infection (dated by TCRdb to the late 2010s). Their cognate antigens are unknown. For sequencing, an Illumina HiSeq 1500 was employed. The raw public data were reprocessed by TCRdb itself: fastp quality trimming at Q25, MiXCR clonotype calling, in-frame beta chains only. Rows matching on CDR3 protein sequence are summarized as one entry with the most common DNA and genes. This sample holds 160,000 or so distinct CDR3 sequences; about 20% were observed only once. The ten largest clones capture around a quarter of the sample. The treatment or condition label on this specimen signifies: in vitro stimulation with specific CMV peptide epitopes to enrich CMV-specific T cells. Sequencing was performed on CD8+ T cells from cultured PBMCs, taken from culture after CMV antigen stimulation. The origin of the receptors is a human donor in good health (CMV status not recorded). Some clones in this sample may be carry-over from other donors' samples.

This clonotype appeared many times. V usage is TRBV6-1 and J usage is TRBJ2-7; D call uncertain. Germline V gene sequence: CDR1 MNHNS, CDR2 SASEGT. V was cut by 7 bases and J by 6 bases, with 13 bases left in between. There are 12 residues in the CDR3. CDR3 sequence: CASNVVQSEQYF. The CDR3 DNA is TGTGCCAGCAACGTGGTACAGAGCGAGCAGTACTTC.

The rearrangement uses TRBV7-2 and TRBJ2-7; tentative D call: TRBD1 (6 bases). The CDR3 sequence is 14 residues long. Germline-derived CDR1 and CDR2 are SGHTA and FQGNSA. The V end was cut by 3 bases, the J end by 4 bases, with 13 bases between. The CDR3 coding sequence is TGTGCCAGCAGCTTCGTTACAGGGAATTACGAGCAGTACTTC. Protein: CASSFVTGNYEQYF. The variable domain in full, completed from reference TRBV7-2 and TRBJ2-7, reads GAGVSQSPSNKVTEKGKDVELRCDPISGHTALYWYRQSLGQGLEFLIYFQGNSAPDKSGLPSDRFSAERTGGSVSTLTIQRTQQEDSAVYLCASSFVTGNYEQYFGPGTRLTVT.

The CDR3 spells CASSLGGPEGAEAFF. The CDR3 DNA reads as TGTGCCAGCAGCTTAGGAGGGCCAGAAGGGGCTGAAGCTTTCTTT. The chain joins TRBV7-6 to TRBJ1-1; possible D gene TRBD1, 5 bases. This CDR3 is built from 15 residues. Per germline, CDR1 SGHVS and CDR2 FNYEAQ. Between the trimmed V and J ends, which lost 1 base and 6 bases, there was a span of 15 bases. Looking up the rest from reference TRBV7-6 and TRBJ1-1 gives the full variable domain: GAGVSQSPRYKVTKRGQDVALRCDPISGHVSLYWYRQALGQGPEFLTYFNYEAQQDKSGLPNDRFSAERPEGSISTLTIQRTEQRDSAMYRCASSLGGPEGAEAFFGQGTRLTVV.

The chain couples TRBV30 to TRBJ2-1; 8 bases line up with TRBD2. The CDR3 loop spans 14 amino acids. The J segment lost 9 bases and the V segment lost 0 bases, leaving 7 bases of the junction unmatched. Looked up from germline, CDR1 is GTSNPN and CDR2 is SVGIG (reference sequence). The CDR3 protein is CAWSVKRGPSEQFF. As DNA, the CDR3 is TGTGCCTGGAGTGTGAAGCGGGGGCCAAGTGAGCAGTTCTTC.

V is TRBV4-3 and J is TRBJ1-1, with no clear D. This CDR3 is 14 amino acids long. The ends were cut back, 4 bases at V and 4 bases at J, with 13 bases in the middle. Germline-derived CDR1 and CDR2 are LGHNA and YSLEER. The CDR3 protein is CASSPTVILTEAFF. CDR3 DNA: TGCGCCAGCAGCCCCACAGTCATCCTCACTGAAGCTTTCTTT.

The chain links TRBV6-8 to TRBJ2-1; D may match TRBD1 or TRBD2 (5 bases each). Germline V CDR1 and CDR2: MNHGY, SAAAGT. The CDR3 covers 12 residues. V lost 2 bases, J lost 10 bases, and 9 bases lay in between. The CDR3 nucleotides read TGTGCCAGCAGTTACGGGGGTCAAGAGCAGTTCTTC. Translated, it gives CASSYGGQEQFF.

This clonotype was recorded a few times. The V and J genes are TRBV4-1 and TRBJ2-7; D is unclear. The CDR3 has 14 amino acids. Germline V gives CDR1 MGHRA, CDR2 YSYEKL. V dropped 2 bases and J dropped 2 bases, with 10 bases sitting between them. The CDR3 coding sequence is TGCGCCAGCAGCCAACCGGCTACCACCTACGAGCAGTACTTC. Its protein is CASSQPATTYEQYF.

V usage is TRBV7-8 and J usage is TRBJ1-2, with a weak D call TRBD1 (5 bases). Deletions cut 1 base from V and 3 bases from J, with 21 bases between. The CDR3 is made up of 18 amino acids. Germline lookup yields CDR1 SGHVS and CDR2 FQNEAQ. The CDR3 region has the DNA TGTGCCAGCAGCTTAGTAGTACCTCCGGGACCCCCCGACTATGGCTACACCTTC. The encoded protein is CASSLVVPPGPPDYGYTF.

This clonotype has just a few counts. The chain couples TRBV6-2 or TRBV6-3 to TRBJ1-2; a weak D match, TRBD1 (5 bases). The V end lost 6 bases, the J end lost 3 bases, and 14 bases lay between the germline ends. The length of the CDR3 is 14 residues. The germline V gene has CDR1 MNHEY and CDR2 SVGEGT. The CDR3 here is CASSPPGGHYGYTF. CDR3 nucleotide sequence: TGTGCCAGCAGCCCGCCCGGGGGACACTATGGCTACACCTTC.

The chain recombines TRBV6-6 with TRBJ1-6; D may be TRBD1 (6 bases). The germline V gene has CDR1 MNHNY and CDR2 SVGAGI (reference sequence). This CDR3 has 15 amino acids. Trimming removed 2 bases from V and 10 bases from J, with 15 bases in between. CDR3 nucleotide sequence: TGTGCCAGCAGTTACGAGGGCAGGGGTGGATCACCCCTCCACTTT. Translated: CASSYEGRGGSPLHF.

This chain uses TRBV15 with TRBJ2-1, with 8 bases matching TRBD1. The trim removed 1 base at V and 5 bases at J, leaving 10 bases unmatched. The CDR3 length is 17 residues. The germline V gene encodes CDR1 LNHNV and CDR2 YYDKDF (reference sequence). CDR3 sequence reads: CATSRGSGTGGNNEQFF. The DNA of the CDR3 is TGTGCCACCAGCAGAGGCTCCGGGACAGGCGGGAACAATGAGCAGTTCTTC. Based on the CDR3 plus reference TRBV15 and TRBJ2-1, the full variable domain is DAMVIQNPRYQVTQFGKPVTLSCSQTLNHNVMYWYQQKSSQAPKLLFHYYDKDFNNEADTPDNFQSRRPNTSFCFLDIRSPGLGDTAMYLCATSRGSGTGGNNEQFFGPGTRLTVL.

This clonotype was observed a handful of times. The chain is built from TRBV7-2 and TRBJ1-1; perhaps TRBD1 as D (6 bases). This CDR3 comprises 14 residues. Trimming took off 8 bases at V and 4 bases at J, with 17 bases between the two ends. CDR1 is SGHTA, CDR2 FQGNSA, per germline. The CDR3 DNA sequence: TGTGCCAGCTGGGGGGGGGGCGCGGGCACTGAAGCTTTCTTT. Its translation is CASWGGGAGTEAFF. The variable domain in full, with the rest retrieved from reference TRBV7-2 and TRBJ1-1, is GAGVSQSPSNKVTEKGKDVELRCDPISGHTALYWYRQSLGQGLEFLIYFQGNSAPDKSGLPSDRFSAERTGGSVSTLTIQRTQQEDSAVYLCASWGGGAGTEAFFGQGTRLTVV.

This clonotype occurred a few times. J is TRBJ2-1 and V is TRBV5-6; 9 bases fit TRBD2. From germline, CDR1 is SGHDT and CDR2 YYEEEE. V lost 5 bases to trimming and J lost 1 base; unmatched junction nucleotides: 4. The CDR3 loop spans 15 amino acids. The CDR3 coding sequence is TGTGCCAGCAGTTTCCTAGCGGGGTCCTACAATGAGCAGTTCTTC. This translates into CASSFLAGSYNEQFF.

This chain connects TRBV7-3 to TRBJ1-6; a weak D match, TRBD1 (5 bases). Germline lookup yields CDR1 SGHTA and CDR2 FQGTGA. There are 15 residues in the CDR3. V lost 1 base to trimming and J lost 7 bases, with 11 bases between them. The CDR3 coding sequence is TGTGCCAGCAGCTTAAGCCAGGGAATCAATTCACCCCTCCACTTT. Translation gives CASSLSQGINSPLHF.

The chain couples TRBV6-6 to TRBJ1-1; D unclear. The germline gives CDR1 MNHNY, CDR2 SVGAGI (reference sequence). V was cut by 10 bases and J by 1 base, with 19 bases left in between. This CDR3 spans 15 amino acids. In DNA form, the CDR3 reads TGTGCCACCCTAGGACCAGGACCCTCGAACACTGAAGCTTTCTTT. It is translated as CATLGPGPSNTEAFF.

The chain links TRBV12-3 or TRBV12-4 to TRBJ2-5; 8 bases map to TRBD2. This CDR3 has 14 residues. V was pared by 1 base and J by 4 bases, with 2 bases of the junction left unmatched. CDR3: CASSLGGGLETQYF. CDR3 DNA: TGTGCCAGCAGTTTAGGCGGGGGGCTAGAGACCCAGTACTTC.

This clonotype was counted between two and nine times. The chain uses TRBV7-9 and TRBJ1-1; tentative D call: TRBD1 (5 bases). Germline CDR1 is SEHNR and CDR2 is FQNEAQ (reference sequence). The length of the CDR3 is 16 residues. Trimming shortened V by 3 bases and J by 0 bases, and 14 bases separated the two germline ends. The DNA of the CDR3 is TGTGCCAGCAGCTTTGACAGAAGAATAATGAACACTGAAGCTTTCTTT. Its protein is CASSFDRRIMNTEAFF.

This clonotype was picked up a small number of times. The chain recombines TRBV4-2 with TRBJ2-1; unclear D gene. The CDR3 totals 13 residues. Per the germline V gene, CDR1 is LGHNA and CDR2 is YNFKEQ. V lost 1 base to trimming and J lost 8 bases, with 9 bases between them. The CDR3 DNA reads as TGTGCCAGCAGCCAAGGATGGTCAGATGAGCAGTTCTTC. Protein sequence: CASSQGWSDEQFF.

This clonotype occurred a few times. V and J are TRBV5-6 and TRBJ1-2; a weak D match, TRBD1 (6 bases). The V gene's germline CDR1 is SGHDT and CDR2 YYEEEE. The V end was cut by 7 bases, the J end by 4 bases, with 11 bases between. The CDR3 extends over 12 amino acids. CDR3 nucleotide sequence: TGTGCCAGCGGGACGGACAGCTATGGCTACACCTTC. Its translation is CASGTDSYGYTF.

This clonotype was picked up many times. The chain joins TRBV7-2 to TRBJ2-5; a possible D gene is TRBD1 (6 bases). Germline V gene lookup returns CDR1 SGHTA and CDR2 FQGNSA. The CDR3 extends over 13 amino acids. Trimming cost V 2 bases and J 3 bases, with 7 bases left between them. The CDR3 is CASSLNREETQYF. For the CDR3, the DNA is TGTGCCAGCAGCTTAAACAGGGAAGAGACCCAGTACTTC. Full variable domain (rest looked up from reference TRBV7-2 and TRBJ2-5): GAGVSQSPSNKVTEKGKDVELRCDPISGHTALYWYRQSLGQGLEFLIYFQGNSAPDKSGLPSDRFSAERTGGSVSTLTIQRTQQEDSAVYLCASSLNREETQYFGPGTRLLVL.

The rearrangement links TRBV11-2 to TRBJ1-2; D possibly corresponds to TRBD1 (6 bases). The germline V gene has CDR1 SGHAT and CDR2 FQNNGV. With 3 bases removed from V and 4 bases from J, the gap between germline ends came to 15 bases. CDR3 length: 15 residues. The CDR3 loop reads CASSFGPGRGYGYTF. The CDR3 coding sequence is TGTGCCAGCAGCTTTGGTCCTGGCAGGGGCTATGGCTACACCTTC.

The chain combines TRBV13 with TRBJ2-1; the match to TRBD1 covers 12 bases. The CDR3 is 16 amino acids. From germline, CDR1 is PRHDT and CDR2 FYEKMQ (reference sequence). J gave up 2 bases and V 6 bases, and 5 bases lay outside the gene matches. The CDR3 DNA reads TGTGCCAGCAGTTTCGGGACAGGGGGCACCTACAATGAGCAGTTCTTC. Residues: CASSFGTGGTYNEQFF.

This clonotype has just a few counts. The J gene is TRBJ1-5, the V gene TRBV4-1; D is ambiguous. Per the germline V gene, CDR1 is MGHRA and CDR2 is YSYEKL. The CDR3 totals 15 residues. V was cut by 0 bases and J by 3 bases, with 9 bases left in between. CDR3 sequence reads: CASSQELGFNQPQHF. The CDR3 DNA reads as TGCGCCAGCAGCCAAGAACTAGGGTTCAATCAGCCCCAGCATTTT.

The chain recombines TRBV7-2 with TRBJ1-6, with D hard to call. The germline gives CDR1 SGHTA, CDR2 FQGNSA. CDR3 length: 17 residues. V gave up 1 base and J gave up 0 bases, with 10 bases separating them. The CDR3 DNA sequence: TGTGCCAGCAGCTTAGAGGTCTTTAGCTCCTATAATTCACCCCTCCACTTT. Its protein is CASSLEVFSSYNSPLHF.

The chain employs TRBV7-6 and TRBJ1-1, with D tentatively TRBD1 (5 bases). Trimming cost V 5 bases and J 5 bases, with 12 bases left between them. Germline V gene sequence: CDR1 SGHVS, CDR2 FNYEAQ. This CDR3 contains 13 residues. The CDR3 coding sequence is TGTGCCAGCAGCAACGATTGGGGGACTGAAGCTTTCTTT. It is translated as CASSNDWGTEAFF.

This chain uses TRBV7-9 with TRBJ1-1; 10 bases line up with TRBD1. The CDR3 is 16 amino acids. V shed 6 bases, J shed 5 bases, and the junction held 12 bases outside the gene matches. From germline, CDR1 is SEHNR and CDR2 FQNEAQ (reference sequence). In DNA, the CDR3 is TGTGCCAGCAGGTCGACAGGGGGCGGATCCATGACTGAAGCTTTCTTT. Translating gives CASRSTGGGSMTEAFF.

The chain employs TRBV6-6 and TRBJ2-1; 10 nucleotides agree with TRBD2. V was pared by 4 bases and J by 1 base, with 4 bases of the junction left unmatched. Germline V gene lookup returns CDR1 MNHNY and CDR2 SVGAGI (reference sequence). The CDR3 is 16 residues long. The CDR3 loop reads CASSLSSGGSYNEQFF. CDR3 in DNA: TGTGCCAGCAGTTTATCTAGCGGGGGATCCTACAATGAGCAGTTCTTC.

This chain connects TRBV28 to TRBJ2-7, with 8 bases identical to TRBD1. This CDR3 comprises 16 residues. Germline V gene data show CDR1 as MDHEN and CDR2 as SYDVKM. Germline trimming cut 6 bases from V and 0 bases from J; bases unmatched to any gene: 10. The CDR3 spells CASSPETGAVSYEQYF. DNA for the CDR3: TGTGCCAGCAGCCCCGAGACAGGGGCCGTCTCCTACGAGCAGTACTTC.

This clonotype appeared a few times. The chain employs TRBV4-1 and TRBJ2-7; TRBD1 is a possible D gene (5 bases). V lost 4 bases and J lost 0, with 13 bases in between. Germline CDR1 is MGHRA and CDR2 is YSYEKL. This CDR3 is 15 amino acids long. CDR3 sequence: CASSLRQSSSYEQYF. The CDR3 DNA follows: TGCGCCAGCAGCCTTCGACAGTCTAGCTCCTACGAGCAGTACTTC.

This clonotype was detected only a few times. The rearrangement links TRBV9 to TRBJ1-5; D remains unclear. Per the germline V gene, CDR1 is SGDLS and CDR2 is YYNGEE. This CDR3 contains 14 residues. Between the trimmed V and J ends, which lost 2 bases and 0 bases, there was a span of 6 bases. DNA of the CDR3: TGTGCCAGCAGCGTCGAGGGTAGCAATCAGCCCCAGCATTTT. This codes for CASSVEGSNQPQHF. The variable domain in full, with the rest retrieved from reference TRBV9 and TRBJ1-5, is DSGVTQTPKHLITATGQRVTLRCSPRSGDLSVYWYQQSLDQGLQFLIQYYNGEERAKGNILERFSAQQFPDLHSELNLSSLELGDSALYFCASSVEGSNQPQHFGDGTRLSIL.

This clonotype was seen a few times. The rearrangement uses TRBV4-2 and TRBJ2-5; TRBD2 might be the D (6 bases). The ends were cut back, 0 bases at V and 2 bases at J, with 13 bases in the middle. Germline values: CDR1 LGHNA, CDR2 YNFKEQ. There are 16 residues in the CDR3. CDR3 in amino acids: CASSQDGGLAQETQYF. In DNA, the CDR3 is TGTGCCAGCAGCCAAGACGGAGGGCTCGCTCAAGAGACCCAGTACTTC.

The chain uses TRBV7-8 and TRBJ2-5; maybe TRBD2 (5 bases). V lost 2 bases and J 5 bases, leaving 12 bases between the germline ends. The germline gives CDR1 SGHVS, CDR2 FQNEAQ. The CDR3 length is 14 residues. The CDR3 region is CASSLYGNTETQYF. The CDR3 DNA is TGTGCCAGCAGCTTATACGGGAATACGGAGACCCAGTACTTC.